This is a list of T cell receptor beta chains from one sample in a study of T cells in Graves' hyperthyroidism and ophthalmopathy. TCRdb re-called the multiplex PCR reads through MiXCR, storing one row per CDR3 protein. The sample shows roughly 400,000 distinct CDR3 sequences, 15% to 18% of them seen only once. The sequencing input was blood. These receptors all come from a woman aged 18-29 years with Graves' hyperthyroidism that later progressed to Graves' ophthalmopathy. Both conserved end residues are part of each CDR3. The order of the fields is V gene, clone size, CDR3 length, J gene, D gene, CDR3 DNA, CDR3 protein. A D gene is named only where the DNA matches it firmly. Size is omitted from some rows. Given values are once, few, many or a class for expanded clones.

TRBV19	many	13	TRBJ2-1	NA	TGTGCCAGTAGTATAGACCCCTACAATGAGCAGTTCTTC	CASSIDPYNEQFF
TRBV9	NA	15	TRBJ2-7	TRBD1	TGTGCCAGCAGCGCCGCCGGGACAGGGGGCGTTGAGCAGTACTTC	CASSAAGTGGVEQYF
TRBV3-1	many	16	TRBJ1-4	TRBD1	TGTGCCAGCAGCCGGAGAACAGGGGGCGCGGGTGAAAAACTGTTTTTT	CASSRRTGGAGEKLFF
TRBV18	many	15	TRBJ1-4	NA	TGTGCCAGCTCACCAACGACTGCAACTAATGAAAAACTGTTTTTT	CASSPTTATNEKLFF
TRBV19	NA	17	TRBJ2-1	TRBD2	TGTGCCAGTAGTATAAATGGCGCGGGAGGGCCCTACAATGAGCAGTTCTTC	CASSINGAGGPYNEQFF
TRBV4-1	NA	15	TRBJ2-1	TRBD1	TGCGCCAGCAGGTCCGGGACAGGGACTTACAATGAGCAGTTCTTC	CASRSGTGTYNEQFF
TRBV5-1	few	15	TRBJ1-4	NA	TGCGCCAGCAGCGCGACCGGGTTCCTTAATGAAAAACTGTTTTTT	CASSATGFLNEKLFF
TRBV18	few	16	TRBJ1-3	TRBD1	TGTGCCAGCTCACAACAGGGGGCAGTCTCTGGAAACACCATATATTTT	CASSQQGAVSGNTIYF
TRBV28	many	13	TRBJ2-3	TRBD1	TGTGCCAGCCAACAGGGGAGCACAGATACGCAGTATTTT	CASQQGSTDTQYF
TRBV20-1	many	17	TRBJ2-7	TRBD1	TGCAGTGCTAGAGATTCATGGTCGGGACAGGGGGGGTACGAGCAGTACTTC	CSARDSWSGQGGYEQYF
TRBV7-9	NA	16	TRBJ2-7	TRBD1	TGTGCCAGCAGCGACTCGGTGACAGGGGGCTTCGGGGAGCAGTACTTC	CASSDSVTGGFGEQYF
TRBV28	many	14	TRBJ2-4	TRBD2	TGTGCCAGCAGTTTAAGCGGGAGAGGAGACATTCAGTACTTC	CASSLSGRGDIQYF
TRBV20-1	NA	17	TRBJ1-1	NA	TGCAGTGCTAGAGATAACAGGGTTTCGTTTGGGGACACTGAAGCTTTCTTT	CSARDNRVSFGDTEAFF
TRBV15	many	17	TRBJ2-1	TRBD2	TGTGCCACCAGCAGAGATCAATCGGGAGGGCCTGGGAATGAGCAGTTCTTC	CATSRDQSGGPGNEQFF
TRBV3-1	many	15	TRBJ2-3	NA	TGTGCCAGCAGCCAAGATGGTCTTCTCGCGGATACGCAGTATTTT	CASSQDGLLADTQYF
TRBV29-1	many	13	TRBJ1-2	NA	TGCAGCGTTGAAGTGGTCCGGACTCACGGCTACACCTTC	CSVEVVRTHGYTF
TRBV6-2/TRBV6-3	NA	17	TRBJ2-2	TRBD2	TGTGCCAGCAGTTACCTGAAGACTAGCGGGAGAGCGGGGGAGCTGTTTTTT	CASSYLKTSGRAGELFF
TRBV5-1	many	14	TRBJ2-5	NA	TGCGCCAGCAGCTCAGGGTTCACTGTAGAGACCCAGTACTTC	CASSSGFTVETQYF
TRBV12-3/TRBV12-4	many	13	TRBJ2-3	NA	TGTGCCAGCAGGCTCGTGGGCACAGATACGCAGTATTTT	CASRLVGTDTQYF
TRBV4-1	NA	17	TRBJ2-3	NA	TGCGCCAGCAGCCATGAGGGGATACAGCTTAGCACAGATACGCAGTATTTT	CASSHEGIQLSTDTQYF
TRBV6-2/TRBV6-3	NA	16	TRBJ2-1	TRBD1	TGTGCCAGCAGCCAACTACGACAGGGGCCCCACAATGAGCAGTTCTTC	CASSQLRQGPHNEQFF
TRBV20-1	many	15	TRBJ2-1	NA	TGCAGTGCTAGAGATTTCGGGGCCCCCTACAATGAGCAGTTCTTC	CSARDFGAPYNEQFF
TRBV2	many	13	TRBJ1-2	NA	TGTGCCAGCAGTGAAGGGGTCTTCTATGGCTACACCTTC	CASSEGVFYGYTF
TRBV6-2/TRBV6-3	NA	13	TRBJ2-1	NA	TGTGCCAGCAGTTACGAAGTGACGAGTGAGCAGTTCTTC	CASSYEVTSEQFF
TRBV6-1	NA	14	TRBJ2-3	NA	TGTGCCAGCAGTGAATCTAGGGGCCCGGATACGCAGTATTTT	CASSESRGPDTQYF
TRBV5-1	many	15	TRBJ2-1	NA	TGCGCCAGCAGCTTGAAGCAGGGGAGGATCAATGAGCAGTTCTTC	CASSLKQGRINEQFF
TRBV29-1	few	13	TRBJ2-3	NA	TGCAGCGTTGCCAGCACTAGCACAGATACGCAGTATTTT	CSVASTSTDTQYF
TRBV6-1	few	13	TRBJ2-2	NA	TGTGCCAGCAGTGAACGCCTCACCGGGGAGCTGTTTTTT	CASSERLTGELFF
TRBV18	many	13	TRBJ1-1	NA	TGTGCCAGCTCACCATCGGTCCAGTATGAAGCTTTCTTT	CASSPSVQYEAFF
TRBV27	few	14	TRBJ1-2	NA	TGTGCCAGCAGTTTATACGGGGGCAACTATGGCTACACCTTC	CASSLYGGNYGYTF
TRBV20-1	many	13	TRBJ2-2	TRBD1	TGCAGTGCTAGAGTACAGGGGCCCGGGGAGCTGTTTTTT	CSARVQGPGELFF
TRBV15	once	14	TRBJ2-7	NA	TGTGCCACCAGCAGAGATCTGGGTACGAGGGAGCAGTACTTC	CATSRDLGTREQYF
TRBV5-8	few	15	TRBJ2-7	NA	TGTGCCAGCAGTCAATGGGGTGGGACATCCTACGAGCAGTACTTC	CASSQWGGTSYEQYF
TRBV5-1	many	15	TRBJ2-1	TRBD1	TGCGCCAGCAGCTACAGGGGTGGGTCCTACAATGAGCAGTTCTTC	CASSYRGGSYNEQFF
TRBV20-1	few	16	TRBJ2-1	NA	TGCAGTGCCCAGAGCGGAGGAGGAATCTTGGGGAATGAGCAGTTCTTC	CSAQSGGGILGNEQFF
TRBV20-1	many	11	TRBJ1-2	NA	TGCAGTGCTAGAGGGGAAACCGGCTACACCTTC	CSARGETGYTF
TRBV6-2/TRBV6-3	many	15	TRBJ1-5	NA	TGTGCCAGCAGTTACGAGGGAGGGCGAAATCAGCCCCAGCATTTT	CASSYEGGRNQPQHF
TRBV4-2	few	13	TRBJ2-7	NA	TGTGCCAGCAGCCAGCCCCGTAGCCACGAGCAGTACTTC	CASSQPRSHEQYF
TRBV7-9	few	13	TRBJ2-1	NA	TGTGCCAGCAGCTCCGGCGTGGTGGATGAGCAGTTCTTC	CASSSGVVDEQFF
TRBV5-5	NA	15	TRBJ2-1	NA	TGTGCCAGCAGCTTGGACGGGGCGAGTCACAATGACCAGTTCTTC	CASSLDGASHNDQFF
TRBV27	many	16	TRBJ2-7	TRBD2	TGTGCCAGCAGGGGGACTAGCGGTTCTTGGGCCTACGAGCAGTACTTC	CASRGTSGSWAYEQYF
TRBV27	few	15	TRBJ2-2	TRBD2	TGTGCCAGCAGTCTAGCGGGGGATTTCGCCGGGGAGCTGTTTTTT	CASSLAGDFAGELFF
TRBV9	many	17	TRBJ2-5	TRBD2	TGTGCCAGCAGCGCGGGACTAGCGGGAAGTGGGCAAGAGACCCAGTACTTC	CASSAGLAGSGQETQYF
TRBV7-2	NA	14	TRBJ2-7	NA	TGTGACAGCAGCTTAGTTTGGAGCCCCTACGAGCAGTACTTC	CDSSLVWSPYEQYF